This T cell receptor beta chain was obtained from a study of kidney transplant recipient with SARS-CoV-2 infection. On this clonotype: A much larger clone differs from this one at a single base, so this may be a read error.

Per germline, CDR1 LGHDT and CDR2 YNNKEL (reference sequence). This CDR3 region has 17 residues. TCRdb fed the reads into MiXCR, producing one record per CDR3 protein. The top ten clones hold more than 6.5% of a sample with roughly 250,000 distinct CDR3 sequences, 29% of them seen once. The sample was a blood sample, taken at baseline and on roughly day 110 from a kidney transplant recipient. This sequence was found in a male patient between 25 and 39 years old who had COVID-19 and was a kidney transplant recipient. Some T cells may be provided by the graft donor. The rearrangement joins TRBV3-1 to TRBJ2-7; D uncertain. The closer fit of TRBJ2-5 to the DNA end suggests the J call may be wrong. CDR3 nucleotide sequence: TGTGCCAGCAGCGTGGAGTATCCCATTCCTTTCTCTGAGACCCAGTACTTC. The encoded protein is CASSVEYPIPFSETQYF.